The clone carrying this TCR beta chain was detected a few times. Its antigen remains unidentified. The sample comes from a study of T-cell reconstitution after alpha-beta-depleted transplantation in children. Unique molecular identifiers were incorporated into the prepared TCRbeta library. TCRdb reprocessed the PCR reads with MiXCR, giving one entry per CDR3 protein. The sample has approximately 500,000 distinct CDR3 sequences; about a quarter are singletons. Overall study findings and caveats: Surviving recipient T cells and thymic progenitors produced the high day-60 TCRbeta diversity seen in some patients. Where alpha-beta T cells came from about two months after transplant was reportedly several hundred expanded graft clones.

This CDR3 region has 14 residues. CDR1 is SGHRS and CDR2 is YFSETQ in the germline V gene. The V end lost 0 bases, the J end lost 6 bases, and 13 bases lay between the germline ends. This receptor was obtained from a boy in the first two years of life with Wiskott-Aldrich syndrome, due to receive a stem cell transplant. Specimen: PBMCs, collected before TCRalphabeta/CD19-depleted stem cell transplant. The genes are TRBV5-1 and TRBJ2-7, with D perhaps being TRBD1 or TRBD2 (5 bases each). CDR3 sequence (DNA): TGCGCCAGCAGCTTGGCGTCAGGGACGACCGAGCAGTACTTC. Protein: CASSLASGTTEQYF.